Following are 11 T cell receptor beta chains from one sample sequenced in a study of T-cell memory formation after mild COVID-19. Using its own MiXCR run on the 5' RACE reads, TCRdb lists one record per CDR3 protein. Among a few hundred thousand distinct CDR3 sequences, about a sixth were seen once, and the ten largest hold roughly 21%. The sequenced material came from PBMCs or a T cell subset sorted from them (not recorded which). The receptor set was obtained from a man between 18 and 35 years old who had mild COVID-19 (a few samples of this study predate the infection). Cell type and time point are not known.

The J gene is TRBJ2-2, the V gene TRBV7-2, with 7 bases identical to TRBD1. The CDR3 is made up of 14 amino acids. The ends lost 7 bases at V and 4 bases at J; junction bases unmatched: 6. The germline CDR1 and CDR2 sequences are SGHTA and FQGNSA. In DNA, the CDR3 is TGTGCCAGCACCTCGGGACAGTTCACCGGGGAGCTGTTTTTT. This sequence encodes CASTSGQFTGELFF.

This clonotype was observed a handful of times. A read error may produce the germline difference seen at one junction end. V usage is TRBV29-1 and J usage is TRBJ2-3; D uncertain. CDR3 length: 14 amino acids. CDR1 and CDR2 (germline): SQVTM, ANQGSEA. The CDR3 reads CSVEGRQGTDTQYF. Written as DNA, the CDR3 is TGCAGCGTCGAAGGAAGACAAGGCACAGATACGCAGTATTTT.

This clonotype was recorded a few times. The chain joins TRBV11-2 to TRBJ2-7; D is unresolved. Trimming took off 5 bases at V and 6 bases at J, with 11 bases between the two ends. The CDR3 covers 12 residues. Germline V gene data show CDR1 as SGHAT and CDR2 as FQNNGV. The CDR3 DNA reads as TGTGCCAGCAGCGGGTACGGGTCCGAGCAGTACTTC. As protein: CASSGYGSEQYF.

The rearrangement joins TRBV6-2 or TRBV6-3 to TRBJ1-5; D is unresolved. The CDR3 loop spans 14 amino acids. Germline V gene sequence: CDR1 MNHEY, CDR2 SVGEGT. The V end was cut by 1 base, the J end by 5 bases, with 9 bases between. As DNA, the CDR3 is TGTGCCAGCAGTTACTGGACGTTAGATCAGCCCCAGCATTTT. This sequence encodes CASSYWTLDQPQHF.

The chain uses TRBV7-8 and TRBJ2-7; maybe TRBD2 (6 bases). The V end lost 5 bases, the J end lost 2 bases, and 16 bases lay between the germline ends. The CDR3 runs to 15 residues. Germline V gives CDR1 SGHVS, CDR2 FQNEAQ. CDR3 in amino acids: CASSGSRDWTYEQYF. For the CDR3, the DNA is TGTGCCAGCAGCGGGTCCCGGGACTGGACCTACGAGCAGTACTTC.

This clonotype has only a few counts. The chain is built from TRBV10-2 and TRBJ1-6, with 9 bases identical to TRBD1. The CDR3 consists of 15 residues. Germline values: CDR1 WSHSY, CDR2 SAAADI. V lost 6 bases to trimming and J lost 7 bases; unmatched junction nucleotides: 7. CDR3 DNA: TGCGCCAGCAGAGATTCCGGGACAGGGAATTCACCCCTCCACTTT. Encoded protein: CASRDSGTGNSPLHF.

The table lists this clonotype with a few counts. The chain has TRBV11-2 and TRBJ1-1; D uncertain. Trimming removed 2 bases at V and 4 bases at J, with 8 bases between. The CDR3 is 13 amino acids. CDR1 and CDR2 from the germline V gene are SGHAT and FQNNGV. CDR3: CASSLRLLTEAFF. CDR3 sequence (DNA): TGTGCCAGCAGCTTAAGGTTACTCACTGAAGCTTTCTTT.

The chain links TRBV12-3 or TRBV12-4 to TRBJ2-4; no firm D call. The CDR3 runs 17 residues. V was clipped by 1 base and J by 9 bases, with 22 bases between them. CDR3 nucleotide sequence: TGTGCCAGCAGTTTAGGGGAATTGGAACTTGGAGAACTCATTCAGTACTTC. Translation gives CASSLGELELGELIQYF.

The chain couples TRBV24-1 to TRBJ2-5; a weak D match, TRBD2 (6 bases). Germline V gene sequence: CDR1 KGHDR, CDR2 SFDVKD. With 3 bases removed from V and 0 bases from J, the gap between germline ends came to 10 bases. The length of the CDR3 is 15 residues. This chain's CDR3 is CATSDEAGYQETQYF. The CDR3, as DNA: TGTGCCACCAGTGATGAGGCGGGGTACCAAGAGACCCAGTACTTC.

This chain joins TRBV5-1 and TRBJ1-1; a possible D gene is TRBD1 (5 bases). Trimming left V 3 bases short and J 3 bases short, with 21 bases between. The CDR3 runs to 17 residues. The germline V gene has CDR1 SGHRS and CDR2 YFSETQ. The DNA of the CDR3 is TGCGCCAGCAGCTCATTCGGGGCAGGGCTGGAAGACACTGAAGCTTTCTTT. This codes for CASSSFGAGLEDTEAFF. The whole variable domain, filled in from reference TRBV5-1 and TRBJ1-1, reads KAGVTQTPRYLIKTRGQQVTLSCSPISGHRSVSWYQQTPGQGLQFLFEYFSETQRNKGNFPGRFSGRQFSNSRSEMNVSTLELGDSALYLCASSSFGAGLEDTEAFFGQGTRLTVV.

The chain employs TRBV6-5 and TRBJ1-2; 9 bases match TRBD1. This CDR3 has 15 residues. V was clipped by 4 bases and J by 8 bases; unmatched bases: 11. Germline assignment: CDR1 MNHEY and CDR2 SVGAGI. CDR3 protein: CASSSGTGSLWGYTF. The CDR3 DNA sequence: TGTGCCAGCAGTTCCGGGACAGGGAGCTTGTGGGGCTACACCTTC.